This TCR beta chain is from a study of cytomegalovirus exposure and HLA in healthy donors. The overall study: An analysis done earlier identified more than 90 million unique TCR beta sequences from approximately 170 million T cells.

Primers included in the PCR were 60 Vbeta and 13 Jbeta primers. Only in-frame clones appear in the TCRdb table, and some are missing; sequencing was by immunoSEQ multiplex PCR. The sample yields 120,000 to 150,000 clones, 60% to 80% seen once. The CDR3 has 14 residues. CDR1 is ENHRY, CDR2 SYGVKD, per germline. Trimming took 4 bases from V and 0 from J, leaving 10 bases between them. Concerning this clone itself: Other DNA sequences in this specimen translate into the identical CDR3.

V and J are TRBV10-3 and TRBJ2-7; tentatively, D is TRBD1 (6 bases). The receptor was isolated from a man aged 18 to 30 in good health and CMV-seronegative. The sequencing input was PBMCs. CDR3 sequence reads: CAISGQGLSYEQYF. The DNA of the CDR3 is TGTGCCATCAGTGGGCAGGGGCTCTCCTACGAGCAGTACTTC.